The present TCR beta chain was sequenced within a study of blood T cell dynamics during melanoma immunotherapy. As for the study in general: Standard first-line treatment here was pembrolizumab or nivolumab plus ipilimumab in metastatic melanoma. Notes on the study in general: Disease-control patients' PBMC repertoires became either more clonal or more diverse at W3.

Assay used: immunoSEQ multiplex PCR; TCRdb lists only in-frame clones, some missing. The sample has tens of thousands of clones, around four fifths seen once. Germline lookup yields CDR1 SGHTA and CDR2 FQGTGA. The CDR3 has 16 amino acids. J was trimmed by 5 bases and V by 2 bases; bases with no gene match: 5. In regard to this clone: Antigen specificity is unknown.

Time point indicated: week 3, after first cycle of checkpoint inhibitor. At 12 weeks after first infusion, RECIST 1.1 defined response for most patients. Patients had no prior systemic cancer treatment, immunosuppressants or other active cancers. The receptor was isolated from a human donor with melanoma. The sequenced sample was blood, obtained from a patient treated with checkpoint blockade. The rearrangement joins TRBV7-3 to TRBJ2-1; 11 bases agree with TRBD2. The CDR3 region is CASSLPLAGGDNEQFF. DNA of the CDR3: TGTGCCAGCAGCTTACCGCTAGCGGGGGGCGACAATGAGCAGTTCTTC.